The following is a T cell receptor (beta chain) sequence with its context. Its matching antigen is unknown. Per germline, CDR1 SGHRS and CDR2 YFSETQ. Trimming left V 0 bases short and J 4 bases short, with 13 bases between. CDR3 length equals 15 residues. These data belong to a study of neurological immune-mediated disorders. Study-level findings and limits: No sharing of CDR3 amino acid sequences was observed among expanded clones across subjects, suggesting private repertoires in all groups. Multiple sclerosis, the disease with the least TCR clonal expansion, fell below healthy controls, whereas HTLV-1-associated myelopathy showed the most.

5'RACE employing 10-nucleotide random UMIs yielded the cDNA. Every sequencing run generated in excess of 170 million TCR-beta sequences. These sequences covered 15-18 subjects. TCRdb itself ran the 5' RACE reads through MiXCR, one entry per CDR3 protein. The table has over 45,000 distinct CDR3 sequences, about 26% seen once. The V gene is TRBV5-1, the J gene TRBJ1-2; D gene unclear. This clonotype originated in a woman between 65 and 79 years old in good health. Sequenced sample: PBMCs. This CDR3 reads CASSLGEAARYGYTF. The CDR3 DNA reads TGCGCCAGCAGCTTGGGGGAGGCAGCACGCTATGGCTACACCTTC. The full variable domain, completed using reference TRBV5-1 and TRBJ1-2, is KAGVTQTPRYLIKTRGQQVTLSCSPISGHRSVSWYQQTPGQGLQFLFEYFSETQRNKGNFPGRFSGRQFSNSRSEMNVSTLELGDSALYLCASSLGEAARYGYTFGSGTRLTVV.